The 20 T cell receptor beta chains in this list originate from one sample, sequenced in a study of shared clonotypes between healthy human individuals. Data came from immunoSEQ multiplex PCR; TCRdb stores just in-frame clones and leaves some out. In the table there are 950,000 to 1,100,000 clones, 78% of which are singletons. Sequenced sample: memory CD4+ T cells from PBMCs. As to subset: CD45RA-negative fraction. Receptors originate from a man between 18 and 35 years old in good health. Some clones in this sample may be carry-over from other donors' samples.

This rearrangement joins TRBV7-2 to TRBJ2-7; 10 bases match TRBD2. This CDR3 contains 16 residues. V was pared by 4 bases and J by 2 bases, with 8 bases of the junction left unmatched. The germline gives CDR1 SGHTA, CDR2 FQGNSA. The chain's CDR3 is CASSSDGLAGAYEQYF. The CDR3, as DNA: TGTGCCAGCAGCTCGGATGGGCTAGCGGGGGCCTACGAGCAGTACTTC.

The chain couples TRBV28 to TRBJ2-1; no definite D call. Trimming pared 1 base from V and 8 bases from J, leaving 12 bases between. Germline V CDR1 and CDR2: MDHEN, SYDVKM. The CDR3 runs 14 residues. The CDR3 region has the DNA TGTGCCAGCAGTTTATTGGTTCGAGAGTATGAGCAGTTCTTC. Its protein is CASSLLVREYEQFF. Full variable domain (rest looked up from reference TRBV28 and TRBJ2-1): DVKVTQSSRYLVKRTGEKVFLECVQDMDHENMFWYRQDPGLGLRLIYFSYDVKMKEKGDIPEGYSVSREKKERFSLILESASTNQTSMYLCASSLLVREYEQFFGPGTRLTVL.

With respect to this clone: The identical CDR3 is also encoded by other nucleotide sequences in the sample. This rearrangement joins TRBV7-2 to TRBJ2-3; D ambiguous. Germline V gene sequence: CDR1 SGHTA, CDR2 FQGNSA. The CDR3 extends over 14 amino acids. V was cut by 3 bases and J by 0 bases, with 7 bases left in between. The CDR3 loop reads CASSLGLSTDTQYF. CDR3 DNA sequence: TGTGCCAGCAGCTTGGGCCTAAGCACAGATACGCAGTATTTT.

This chain connects TRBV9 to TRBJ2-3; 12 bases line up with TRBD2. The CDR3 extends over 18 amino acids. Losses at the gene ends were 0 bases for V and 1 base for J; bases not matched to a gene: 6. The germline V gene encodes CDR1 SGDLS and CDR2 YYNGEE. The CDR3 loop reads CASSVAGGLAGRTDTQYF. CDR3 DNA: TGTGCCAGCAGCGTAGCAGGGGGACTAGCGGGCCGCACAGATACGCAGTATTTT.

The chain couples TRBV6-6 to TRBJ1-5, with 7 bases fitting TRBD1. The ends lost 6 bases at V and 3 bases at J; junction bases unmatched: 8. The CDR3 is 15 residues long. CDR1 MNHNY and CDR2 SVGAGI come from the germline V gene (reference sequence). Here the CDR3 reads CASSSGTVNNQPQHF. The CDR3 region has the DNA TGTGCCAGCAGCTCCGGGACAGTGAACAATCAGCCCCAGCATTTT.

The chain couples TRBV6-4 to TRBJ2-1, with 13 bases identical to TRBD2. The CDR3 has 17 amino acids. Germline V gene lookup returns CDR1 MRHNA and CDR2 SNTAGT. The junction had 11 bases not matched to a gene; V was cut back by 5 bases and J by 7 bases. This CDR3 is CASSYNPTSGRGNEQFF. The CDR3 DNA follows: TGTGCCAGCAGTTACAACCCAACTAGCGGGAGGGGTAATGAGCAGTTCTTC.

Note on this clone: Within the sample, other DNA sequences also encode this same CDR3. The chain joins TRBV30 to TRBJ1-3; D gene uncertain. Germline V gives CDR1 GTSNPN, CDR2 SVGIG (reference sequence). The germline V and J ends were trimmed by 0 bases and 0 bases, with 6 bases remaining between them. The length of the CDR3 is 14 residues. The CDR3 DNA reads as TGTGCCTGGAGTGTAGGGAGCTCTGGAAACACCATATATTTT. Its protein product is CAWSVGSSGNTIYF.

This chain connects TRBV2 to TRBJ2-3; no firm D call. Trimming removed 5 bases from V and 2 bases from J, with 17 bases in between. This CDR3 contains 16 residues. The V gene's germline CDR1 is SNHLY and CDR2 FYNNEI. This CDR3 reads CASSRLGAGNTDTQYF. The CDR3 nucleotides read TGTGCCAGCAGTCGGCTGGGCGCTGGGAACACAGATACGCAGTATTTT.

With respect to this clone: Sequence at one end of the junction differs from germline and may be a read error. The J gene is TRBJ2-7, the V gene TRBV7-8; 9 bases are a match to TRBD1. The CDR3 runs 11 residues. Per germline, CDR1 SGHVS and CDR2 FQNEAQ. In DNA, the CDR3 is TGTGCCAGCACCAATTCCGGGACAGGGAGCTTC. Its translation: CASTNSGTGSF.

This chain uses TRBV18 with TRBJ2-6; the match to TRBD2 covers 10 bases. Germline V CDR1 and CDR2: KGHSH, LQKENI. With 1 base clipped from V and 0 bases from J, the junction kept 3 bases outside the gene matches. The CDR3 totals 18 residues. For the CDR3, the DNA is TGTGCCAGCTCACCACGGACTAGCGGTAGCTCTGGGGCCAACGTCCTGACTTTC. Protein product: CASSPRTSGSSGANVLTF.

This clone has a count of ten or more. V and J are TRBV2 and TRBJ2-5, with 8 bases identical to TRBD2. The CDR3 is made up of 15 amino acids. J gave up 3 bases and V 7 bases, and 10 bases lay outside the gene matches. The germline CDR1 and CDR2 sequences are SNHLY and FYNNEI. The CDR3 reads CASIRRRAGEETQYF. For the CDR3, the DNA is TGTGCCAGCATCCGGAGGAGAGCGGGAGAAGAGACCCAGTACTTC.

Here the CDR3 reads CASSPGQGAGSQPQHF. CDR3 nucleotides: TGTGCCAGCAGCCCGGGACAGGGGGCGGGGAGTCAGCCCCAGCATTTT. This rearrangement joins TRBV11-2 to TRBJ1-5, with 12 bases that match TRBD1. The germline V gene encodes CDR1 SGHAT and CDR2 FQNNGV. V shed 5 bases and J 6 bases; nucleotides not matched to a gene: 8. The CDR3 has 16 residues.

The chain combines TRBV6-6 with TRBJ2-5, with D possibly being TRBD2 (6 bases). In germline, CDR1 is MNHNY, CDR2 SVGAGI (reference sequence). The length of the CDR3 is 16 residues. V dropped 2 bases and J dropped 2 bases, with 15 bases sitting between them. In DNA, the CDR3 is TGTGCCAGCAGTTACCACGGGCCCGGAGGGCAAGAGACCCAGTACTTC. Protein product: CASSYHGPGGQETQYF.

V usage is TRBV18 and J usage is TRBJ1-3; D possibly corresponds to TRBD1 (6 bases). Germline V gene sequence: CDR1 KGHSH, CDR2 LQKENI. V shed 3 bases and J shed 2 bases, with 8 bases lying between them. The CDR3 totals 14 residues. The CDR3 sequence is CASSPDSTGNTIYF. CDR3 in DNA: TGTGCCAGCTCACCGGACAGTACTGGAAACACCATATATTTT.

The chain recombines TRBV5-4 with TRBJ2-1; 13 positions agree with TRBD2. Germline CDR1 is SGHNT and CDR2 is YYREEE (reference sequence). Losses at the gene ends were 1 base for V and 3 bases for J; bases not matched to a gene: 1. This CDR3 has 16 amino acids. The CDR3 sequence: CASSLRTSGSYNEQFF. The DNA of the CDR3 is TGTGCCAGCAGCTTGAGGACTAGCGGGAGCTACAATGAGCAGTTCTTC.

This clone was observed once. The chain is built from TRBV5-1 and TRBJ2-2, with 8 bases lining up with TRBD1. This CDR3 spans 16 amino acids. Unmatched junction bases numbered 7, after V lost 4 bases and J lost 2 bases. CDR1 SGHRS and CDR2 YFSETQ come from the germline V gene. This CDR3 is CASSDDRGSNTGELFF. The CDR3 DNA is TGCGCCAGCAGCGACGACAGGGGCAGCAACACCGGGGAGCTGTTTTTT.

The chain joins TRBV10-1 to TRBJ2-2; 10 bases are a match to TRBD1. The J segment lost 4 bases and the V segment lost 2 bases, leaving 1 base of the junction unmatched. CDR1 and CDR2 (germline): WNHNN, SYGVQD (reference sequence). The CDR3 consists of 15 residues. CDR3 residues: CASSEGQGVTGELFF. The CDR3 DNA follows: TGCGCCAGCAGTGAGGGACAGGGGGTCACCGGGGAGCTGTTTTTT.

The gene calls are TRBV10-3 and TRBJ1-5; 10 positions agree with TRBD1. V lost 3 bases, J lost 1 base, and 6 bases stayed unmatched. The CDR3 runs to 17 residues. The germline V gene has CDR1 ENHRY and CDR2 SYGVKD. The DNA of the CDR3 is TGTGCCATCAGTGAAACGACAGGGGGCGGAAGCAATCAGCCCCAGCATTTT. Protein product: CAISETTGGGSNQPQHF.

In the case of this clone: A far larger clone is one nucleotide away, so this likely arose from a read error. The chain joins TRBV6-1 to TRBJ1-3; no firm D call. Germline assignment: CDR1 MNHNS and CDR2 SASEGT. The ends were cut back, 7 bases at V and 0 bases at J, with 4 bases in the middle. CDR3 size: 12 residues. As DNA, the CDR3 is TGTGCCAGCACAGGCTCTGGAAACACCATATATTTT. Protein sequence: CASTGSGNTIYF.

The chain couples TRBV4-3 to TRBJ1-5; D uncertain. The CDR3 is 14 residues long. V was shortened by 1 base and J by 3 bases, with 7 bases between the two germline ends. Germline CDR1 reads LGHNA; CDR2 reads YSLEER. In DNA, the CDR3 is TGCGCCAGCAGCCAAGGACTGCTCAATCAGCCCCAGCATTTT. Protein product: CASSQGLLNQPQHF.